The text below deals with one T cell receptor beta chain. Methods used by the authors: Nucleated cell number was recorded as an estimate derived from reference gene primer amplification. Assay: immunoSEQ multiplex PCR; the TCRdb copy retains only in-frame clones and omits some. V and J calls and clone size are given by that table; D and trimming were obtained from the DNA. Among approximately 260,000 clones listed, 65% to 90% were seen once. The sample originates from a study of blood T cell repertoires in COVID-19. Study summary: Acute-phase and convalescent COVID-19 samples originated in the United States, Italy and Spain.

CDR1 is GTSNPN, CDR2 SVGIG, per germline (reference sequence). V lost 4 bases to trimming and J lost 3 bases, with 10 bases between them. CDR3 length: 13 residues. The chain joins TRBV30 to TRBJ1-5, with D unclear. This TCR derives from a woman of 80 years or more with active or convalescent COVID-19. Sequenced: peripheral blood. CDR3 region: CAWNIDNNQPQHF. CDR3 in DNA: TGTGCCTGGAATATTGACAACAATCAGCCCCAGCATTTT.